The 8 T cell receptor beta chains in this list originate from one sample, sequenced in a study of blood T cell repertoires in COVID-19. TCRdb keeps only in-frame clones here, not all; method: immunoSEQ multiplex PCR. The profile covers some 300,000 clones, with over 80% appearing a single time and around 3.9% taken by the ten largest. The sample taken for sequencing was peripheral blood. The receptors come from a woman aged 45 to 65 with active or convalescent COVID-19.

This chain uses TRBV19 with TRBJ1-3, with a possible D match to TRBD1 (6 bases). The CDR3 is made up of 17 amino acids. CDR1 is LNHDA, CDR2 SQIVND, per germline (reference sequence). V was cut by 6 bases and J by 2 bases, with 20 bases left in between. In DNA, the CDR3 is TGTGCCAGTAGGTCTCCCCAGGGGATGGGGACTGGAAACACCATATATTTT. Translating it yields CASRSPQGMGTGNTIYF.

The rearrangement links TRBV28 to TRBJ1-2; D gene ambiguous. V was shortened by 6 bases and J by 8 bases, with 22 bases between the two germline ends. The CDR3 loop spans 15 amino acids. Germline loops: CDR1 MDHEN, CDR2 SYDVKM. The CDR3 sequence is CASSLSNTLGSGYTF. In nucleotides, the CDR3 is TGTGCCAGCAGCCTTAGCAACACCCTAGGGAGCGGCTACACCTTC.

The V call is TRBV21-1, the J call TRBJ2-1; the D call TRBD2 from the table was never checked on the DNA. TRBV21-1 has pseudogene status. This CDR3 has 14 residues. The CDR3 region is CASSKGEDYNEQFF. The CDR3 DNA reads as TGTGCCAGCAGCAAAGGGGAGGATTACAATGAGCAGTTCTTC.

This chain links TRBV28 with TRBJ2-1, with a tentative D call TRBD2 (5 bases). Germline assignment: CDR1 MDHEN and CDR2 SYDVKM. The CDR3 is 15 residues long. The V gene lost 3 bases and the J gene lost 0 bases, with 9 bases spanning the gap. Here the CDR3 reads CASSLRATSYNEQFF. The CDR3 DNA follows: TGTGCCAGCAGTTTGAGGGCCACCTCCTACAATGAGCAGTTCTTC.

This chain joins TRBV9 and TRBJ2-4; TRBD2 aligns across 7 bases. The CDR3 runs to 14 residues. Germline V gene sequence: CDR1 SGDLS, CDR2 YYNGEE. V was clipped by 7 bases and J by 0 bases; unmatched bases: 4. The CDR3 DNA is TGTGCCAGCGGGGAGGGTCTAGCCAAAAACATTCAGTACTTC. It translates to CASGEGLAKNIQYF.

This rearrangement joins TRBV4-1 to TRBJ1-1; TRBD1 might be the D (5 bases). Germline values: CDR1 MGHRA, CDR2 YSYEKL. CDR3 length: 15 residues. The V gene lost 0 bases and the J gene lost 3 bases, with 11 bases spanning the gap. The CDR3 sequence is CASSQDGGGDTEAFF. The CDR3 region has the DNA TGCGCCAGCAGCCAAGATGGCGGAGGGGACACTGAAGCTTTCTTT.

This clone was observed a single time. V usage is TRBV6-5 and J usage is TRBJ1-3, with D hard to call. V lost 4 bases and J 5 bases, leaving 9 bases between the germline ends. The CDR3 is 13 residues long. Germline CDR1 is MNHEY and CDR2 is SVGAGI. CDR3 protein: CASSLNGRNTIYF. The CDR3 DNA follows: TGTGCCAGCAGTTTAAACGGGAGAAACACCATATATTTT.

This clone appeared once. The gene calls are TRBV7-8 and TRBJ1-2, with TRBD1 as a possible D gene (5 bases). The CDR3 runs to 13 residues. The V gene lost 5 bases and the J gene lost 4 bases, with 11 bases spanning the gap. The V gene's germline CDR1 is SGHVS and CDR2 FQNEAQ. As DNA, the CDR3 is TGTGCCAGCAGCAGCAGGGTTAGCTATGGCTACACCTTC. Protein: CASSSRVSYGYTF. The entire variable domain, with the rest obtained from reference TRBV7-8 and TRBJ1-2, is as follows: GAGVSQSPRYKVAKRGQDVALRCDPISGHVSLFWYQQALGQGPEFLTYFQNEAQLDKSGLPSDRFFAERPEGSVSTLKIQRTQQEDSAVYLCASSSRVSYGYTFGSGTRLTVV.